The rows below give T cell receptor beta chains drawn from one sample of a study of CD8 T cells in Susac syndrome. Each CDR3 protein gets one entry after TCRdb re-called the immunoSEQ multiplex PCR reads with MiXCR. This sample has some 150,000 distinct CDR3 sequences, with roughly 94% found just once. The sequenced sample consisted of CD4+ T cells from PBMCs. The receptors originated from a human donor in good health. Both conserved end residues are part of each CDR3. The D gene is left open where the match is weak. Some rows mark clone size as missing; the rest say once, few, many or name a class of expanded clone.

CDR3 protein: CATGQGASYGYTF
CDR3 DNA: TGCGCCACAGGACAGGGGGCTTCATATGGCTACACCTTC
D gene: TRBD1
clone size: .
V gene: TRBV5-1
J gene: TRBJ1-2

CDR3 protein: CASSTPGLSTF
CDR3 DNA: TGTGCCAGCAGTACCCCCGGCCTTAGCACCTTC
D gene: .
clone size: .
V gene: TRBV28
J gene: TRBJ1-2

CDR3 protein: CAISAGTTTDTQYF
CDR3 DNA: TGTGCCATCAGTGCCGGGACGACCACAGATACGCAGTATTTT
D gene: .
clone size: .
V gene: TRBV10-3
J gene: TRBJ2-3

CDR3 protein: CASSPRTPGNEKLFF
CDR3 DNA: TGTGCCAGCAGTCCCCGCACCCCCGGCAATGAAAAACTGTTTTTT
D gene: .
clone size: .
V gene: TRBV12-3/TRBV12-4
J gene: TRBJ1-4

CDR3 protein: CSATGNGAYEQYF
CDR3 DNA: TGCAGCGCAACCGGAAATGGAGCCTACGAGCAGTACTTC
D gene: .
clone size: once
V gene: TRBV29-1
J gene: TRBJ2-7

CDR3 protein: CSADRGSPSYEQYF
CDR3 DNA: TGCAGTGCGGACAGGGGGTCCCCCTCCTACGAGCAGTACTTC
D gene: TRBD1
clone size: .
V gene: TRBV20-1
J gene: TRBJ2-7

CDR3 protein: CATSRDRGGYEQYF
CDR3 DNA: TGTGCCACCAGCAGAGATCGTGGAGGGTACGAGCAGTACTTC
D gene: .
clone size: .
V gene: TRBV15
J gene: TRBJ2-7

CDR3 protein: CASSLGVAGAVWTQYF
CDR3 DNA: TGTGCCAGCAGCTTAGGTGTAGCGGGAGCAGTGTGGACGCAGTATTTT
D gene: TRBD2
clone size: .
V gene: TRBV7-2
J gene: TRBJ2-3

CDR3 protein: CAWSVPGALYNEQFF
CDR3 DNA: TGTGCCTGGAGTGTACCGGGAGCCCTCTACAATGAGCAGTTCTTC
D gene: .
clone size: .
V gene: TRBV30
J gene: TRBJ2-1

CDR3 protein: CASSFKTYQETQYF
CDR3 DNA: TGTGCCAGCAGCTTTAAGACATACCAAGAGACCCAGTACTTC
D gene: .
clone size: .
V gene: TRBV11-2
J gene: TRBJ2-5